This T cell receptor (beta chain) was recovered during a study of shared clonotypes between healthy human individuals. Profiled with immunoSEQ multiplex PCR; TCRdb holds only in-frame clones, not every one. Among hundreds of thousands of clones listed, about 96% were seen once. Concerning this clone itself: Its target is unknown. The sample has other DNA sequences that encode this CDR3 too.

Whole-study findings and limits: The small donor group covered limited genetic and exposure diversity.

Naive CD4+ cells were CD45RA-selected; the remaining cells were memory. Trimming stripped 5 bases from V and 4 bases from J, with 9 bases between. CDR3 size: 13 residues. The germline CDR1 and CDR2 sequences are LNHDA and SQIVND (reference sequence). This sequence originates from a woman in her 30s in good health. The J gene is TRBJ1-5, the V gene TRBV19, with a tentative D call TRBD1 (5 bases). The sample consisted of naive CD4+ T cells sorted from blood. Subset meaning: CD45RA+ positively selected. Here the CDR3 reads CASSPGLNQPQHF. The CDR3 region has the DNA TGTGCCAGTAGTCCAGGGCTAAATCAGCCCCAGCATTTT.